The clone carrying this T cell receptor beta chain was picked up one time. This specimen comes from a study of blood T cell repertoires in COVID-19. Seattle enrolled patients during active infection and tracked them longitudinally. The CDR3 consists of 13 residues. CDR1 KGHDR and CDR2 SFDVKD come from the germline V gene. Between the trimmed V and J ends, which lost 7 bases and 4 bases, there was a span of 12 bases. Using immunoSEQ multiplex PCR, the repertoire was profiled, and TCRdb retains in-frame clones only, with some absent. Of roughly 110,000 clones in the sample, around 80% are singletons; the top ten hold roughly 6.2%.

V and J are TRBV24-1 and TRBJ1-1; D is unresolved. The sample comprised peripheral blood. The TCR originated in an elderly man with COVID-19, enrolled during active disease. In nucleotides, the CDR3 is TGTGCCACCAGCGTAGGCAGAGGCACTGAAGCTTTCTTT. It yields the protein CATSVGRGTEAFF.